The 10 T cell receptor beta chains reported below all come from one sample, sequenced in a study of response to subunit inactivated influenza vaccine. TCRdb itself ran the RT-PCR reads through MiXCR, one entry per CDR3 protein. The sample contains approximately 160,000 distinct CDR3 sequences, about 10% of which appear only once. Here the sequenced sample was CD8+ T cells sorted from PBMCs, taken less than 25 months after vaccination. The receptor set was obtained from a man between 50 and 70 years old who received an inactivated influenza vaccine.

This clonotype was detected ten times or more. The rearrangement uses TRBV5-1 and TRBJ2-1, with 8 bases that match TRBD1. CDR3 size: 13 residues. Trimming removed 4 bases from V and 8 bases from J; junction bases left unmatched: 5. The germline gives CDR1 SGHRS, CDR2 YFSETQ. In nucleotides, the CDR3 is TGCGCCAGCAGCGGAAGACAGGGGCATGAGCAGTTCTTC. Translating it yields CASSGRQGHEQFF.

This clonotype was observed many times. J is TRBJ2-1 and V is TRBV10-3; no reliable D call. The CDR3 covers 14 residues. CDR1 is ENHRY and CDR2 is SYGVKD in the germline V gene. Trimming stripped 3 bases from V and 6 bases from J, with 12 bases between. CDR3: CAISEPDRSNEQFF. CDR3 nucleotide sequence: TGTGCCATCAGTGAACCCGACCGATCCAATGAGCAGTTCTTC.

This clonotype was seen repeatedly, ten times or more. The chain is built from TRBV29-1 and TRBJ1-2; tentatively, D is TRBD1 (6 bases). This CDR3 is 13 amino acids long. V shed 7 bases and J shed 4 bases, with 16 bases lying between them. CDR1 and CDR2 (germline): SQVTM, ANQGSEA. This chain's CDR3 is CSALAGAGYGYTF. In DNA, the CDR3 is TGCAGCGCCCTAGCGGGGGCGGGCTATGGCTACACCTTC.

The J gene is TRBJ2-5, the V gene TRBV4-2; D may be TRBD2 (6 bases). CDR1 and CDR2 from the germline V gene are LGHNA and YNFKEQ. Trimming stripped 4 bases from V and 5 bases from J, with 17 bases between. This CDR3 has 15 amino acids. The CDR3 sequence: CASSLYFGEVETQYF. The DNA for the CDR3 is TGTGCCAGCAGCCTCTATTTTGGGGAGGTCGAGACCCAGTACTTC.

This clonotype turned up a few times. The chain recombines TRBV7-6 with TRBJ2-1; D is unclear. The ends were cut back, 2 bases at V and 6 bases at J, with 8 bases in the middle. CDR3 length equals 13 residues. The germline gives CDR1 SGHVS, CDR2 FNYEAQ. Here the CDR3 DNA reads TGTGCCAGCAGCTTATCCTTAAGCAATGAGCAGTTCTTC. Amino acid sequence: CASSLSLSNEQFF.

This chain joins TRBV7-2 and TRBJ2-1, with D possibly matching TRBD1 (5 bases). The V gene's germline CDR1 is SGHTA and CDR2 FQGNSA. With 5 bases removed from V and 4 bases from J, the gap between germline ends came to 9 bases. The CDR3 sequence is 13 residues long. CDR3 nucleotides: TGTGCCAGCAGCGAGACAGCTTACAATGAGCAGTTCTTC. As protein: CASSETAYNEQFF.

This clonotype was recorded at least ten times. The J gene is TRBJ2-5, the V gene TRBV24-1; D remains ambiguous. The V end was cut by 2 bases, the J end by 7 bases, with 4 bases between. The CDR3 is 11 residues long. Germline CDR1 and CDR2: KGHDR and SFDVKD. The CDR3 DNA follows: TGTGCCACCAGTGATTATGCGACCCAGTACTTC. It translates to CATSDYATQYF.

This chain links TRBV24-1 with TRBJ2-7; 8 positions match TRBD1. The CDR3 has 14 residues. Per germline, CDR1 KGHDR and CDR2 SFDVKD. V shed 4 bases, J shed 0 bases, and the junction held 1 base outside the gene matches. CDR3 residues: CATSETGGSYEQYF. The CDR3 region has the DNA TGTGCCACCAGTGAAACAGGGGGCTCCTACGAGCAGTACTTC.

This clonotype came up many times. The chain couples TRBV4-3 to TRBJ2-3; D could derive from TRBD1 or TRBD2 (5 bases each). V was clipped by 1 base and J by 2 bases, with 10 bases between them. Germline CDR1 is LGHNA and CDR2 is YSLEER. The CDR3 covers 15 residues. The CDR3 nucleotides are TGCGCCAGCAGCCAAGGGGGACGGATCACAGATACGCAGTATTTT. Amino acid sequence: CASSQGGRITDTQYF.

At least ten counts were recorded for this clonotype. The rearrangement joins TRBV20-1 to TRBJ2-1; D unresolved. Trimming left V 2 bases short and J 2 bases short, with 10 bases between. The CDR3 spans 14 residues. The germline V gene encodes CDR1 DFQATT and CDR2 SNEGSKA (reference sequence). In DNA, the CDR3 is TGCAGTGCTAGATTCCCTTATACCTACAATGAGCAGTTCTTC. This codes for CSARFPYTYNEQFF.